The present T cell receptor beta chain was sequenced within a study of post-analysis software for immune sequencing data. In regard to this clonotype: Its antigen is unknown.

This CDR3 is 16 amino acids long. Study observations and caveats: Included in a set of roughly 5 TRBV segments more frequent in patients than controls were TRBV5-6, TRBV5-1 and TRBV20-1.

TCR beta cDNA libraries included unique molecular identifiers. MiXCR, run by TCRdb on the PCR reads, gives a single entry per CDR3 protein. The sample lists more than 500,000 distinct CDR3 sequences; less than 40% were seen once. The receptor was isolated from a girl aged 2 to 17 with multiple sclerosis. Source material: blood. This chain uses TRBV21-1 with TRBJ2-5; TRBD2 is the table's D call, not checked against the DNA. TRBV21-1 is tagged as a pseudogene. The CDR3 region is CASSKYFRALVETQYF. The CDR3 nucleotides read TGTGCCAGCAGCAAATACTTCCGGGCACTCGTGGAGACCCAGTACTTC.